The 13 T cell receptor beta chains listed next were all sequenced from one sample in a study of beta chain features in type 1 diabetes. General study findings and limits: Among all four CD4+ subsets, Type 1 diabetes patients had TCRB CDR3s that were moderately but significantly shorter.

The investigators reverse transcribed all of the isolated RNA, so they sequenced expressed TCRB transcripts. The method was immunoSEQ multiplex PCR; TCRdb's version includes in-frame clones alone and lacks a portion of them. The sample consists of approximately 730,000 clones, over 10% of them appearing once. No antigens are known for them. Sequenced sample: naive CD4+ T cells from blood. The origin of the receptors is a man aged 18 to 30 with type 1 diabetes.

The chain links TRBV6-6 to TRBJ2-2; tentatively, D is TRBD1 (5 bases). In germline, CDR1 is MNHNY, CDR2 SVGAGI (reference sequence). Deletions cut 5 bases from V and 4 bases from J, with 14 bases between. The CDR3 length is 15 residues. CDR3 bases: TGTGCCAGCAGTCCCAAGGGGCCTACCACCGGGGAGCTGTTTTTT. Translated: CASSPKGPTTGELFF.

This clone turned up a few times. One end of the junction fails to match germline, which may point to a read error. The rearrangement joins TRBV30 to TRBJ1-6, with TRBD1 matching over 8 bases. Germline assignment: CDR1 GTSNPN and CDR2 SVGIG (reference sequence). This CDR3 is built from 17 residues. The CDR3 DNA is TGTGCCTGGAGTGGACCTGGACAGGGAGGTTCGGATTCCCCCCTCCACTTT. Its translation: CAWSGPGQGGSDSPLHF.

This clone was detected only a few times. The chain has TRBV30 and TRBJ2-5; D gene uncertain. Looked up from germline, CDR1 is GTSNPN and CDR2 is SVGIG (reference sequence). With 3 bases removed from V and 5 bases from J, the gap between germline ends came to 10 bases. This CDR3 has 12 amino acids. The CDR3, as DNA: TGTGCCTGGAGACAACTTTGGGAGACCCAGTACTTC. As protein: CAWRQLWETQYF. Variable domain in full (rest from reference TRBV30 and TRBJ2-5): SQTIHQWPATLVQPVGSPLSLECTVEGTSNPNLYWYRQAAGRGLQLLFYSVGIGQISSEVPQNLSASRPQDRQFILSSKKLLLSDSGFYLCAWRQLWETQYFGPGTRLLVL.

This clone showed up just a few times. The CDR3 region has the DNA TGTGCCATCAGTGAGTCGATCGGACTAGCGGGGTACGAGCAGTACTTC. It yields the protein CAISESIGLAGYEQYF. This chain links TRBV10-3 with TRBJ2-7; 12 bases line up with TRBD2. Trimming at V came to 0 bases and at J to 4 bases, leaving 4 bases not matched to a gene. Germline assignment: CDR1 ENHRY and CDR2 SYGVKD. The CDR3 runs 16 residues.

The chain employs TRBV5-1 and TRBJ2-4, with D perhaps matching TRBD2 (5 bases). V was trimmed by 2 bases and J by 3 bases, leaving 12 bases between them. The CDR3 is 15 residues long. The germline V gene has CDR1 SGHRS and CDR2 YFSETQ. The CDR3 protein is CASSFEPRGKNIQYF. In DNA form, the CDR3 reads TGCGCCAGCAGCTTCGAGCCCCGGGGCAAAAACATTCAGTACTTC.

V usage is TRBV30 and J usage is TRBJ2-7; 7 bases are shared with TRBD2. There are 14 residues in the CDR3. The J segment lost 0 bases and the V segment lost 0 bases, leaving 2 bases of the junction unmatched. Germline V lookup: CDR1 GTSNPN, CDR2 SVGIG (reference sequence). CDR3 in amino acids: CAWSVKRDSYEQYF. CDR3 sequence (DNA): TGTGCCTGGAGTGTAAAGCGGGACTCCTACGAGCAGTACTTC. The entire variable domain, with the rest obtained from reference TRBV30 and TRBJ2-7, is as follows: SQTIHQWPATLVQPVGSPLSLECTVEGTSNPNLYWYRQAAGRGLQLLFYSVGIGQISSEVPQNLSASRPQDRQFILSSKKLLLSDSGFYLCAWSVKRDSYEQYFGPGTRLTVT.

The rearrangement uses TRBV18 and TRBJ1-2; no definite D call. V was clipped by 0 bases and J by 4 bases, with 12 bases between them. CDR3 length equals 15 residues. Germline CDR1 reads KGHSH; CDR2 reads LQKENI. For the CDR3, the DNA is TGTGCCAGCTCACCACCAGCGGGTACGAGCTATGGCTACACCTTC. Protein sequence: CASSPPAGTSYGYTF.

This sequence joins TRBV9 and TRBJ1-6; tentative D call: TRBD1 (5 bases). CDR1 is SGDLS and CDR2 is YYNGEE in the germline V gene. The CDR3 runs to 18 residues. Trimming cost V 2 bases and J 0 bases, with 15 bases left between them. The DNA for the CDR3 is TGTGCCAGCAGCGTGGAGAGGACGGGGCGCTCCTATAATTCACCCCTCCACTTT. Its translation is CASSVERTGRSYNSPLHF. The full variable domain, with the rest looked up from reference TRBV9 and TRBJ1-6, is DSGVTQTPKHLITATGQRVTLRCSPRSGDLSVYWYQQSLDQGLQFLIQYYNGEERAKGNILERFSAQQFPDLHSELNLSSLELGDSALYFCASSVERTGRSYNSPLHFGNGTRLTVT.

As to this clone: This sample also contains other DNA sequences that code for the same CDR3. The chain's CDR3 is CASSVGGSTDTQYF. The CDR3 region has the DNA TGTGCCAGCAGCGTAGGGGGCAGCACAGATACGCAGTATTTT. The chain uses TRBV9 and TRBJ2-3; D is perhaps TRBD1 (5 bases). The CDR3 extends over 14 amino acids. The germline V and J ends were trimmed by 0 bases and 0 bases, with 5 bases remaining between them. Looked up from germline, CDR1 is SGDLS and CDR2 is YYNGEE.

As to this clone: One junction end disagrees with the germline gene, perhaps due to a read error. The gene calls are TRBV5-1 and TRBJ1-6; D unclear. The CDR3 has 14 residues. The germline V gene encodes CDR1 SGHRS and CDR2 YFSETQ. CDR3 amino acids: CASTLGSYNSPLHF. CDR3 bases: TGCGCCAGCACCTTGGGATCCTATAATTCACCCCTCCACTTT.

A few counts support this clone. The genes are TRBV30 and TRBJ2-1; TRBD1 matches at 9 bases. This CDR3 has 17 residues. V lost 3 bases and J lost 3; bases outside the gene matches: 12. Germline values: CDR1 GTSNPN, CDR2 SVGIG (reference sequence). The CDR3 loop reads CAWSPRGPDRGYNEQFF. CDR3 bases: TGTGCCTGGAGCCCTCGGGGCCCGGACAGGGGCTACAATGAGCAGTTCTTC.

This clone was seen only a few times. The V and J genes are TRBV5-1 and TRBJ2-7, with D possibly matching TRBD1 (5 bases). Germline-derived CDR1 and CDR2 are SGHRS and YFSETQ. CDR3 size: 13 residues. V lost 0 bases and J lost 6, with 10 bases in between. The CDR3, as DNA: TGCGCCAGCAGCTTGGCGCAGGGAACCGAGCAGTACTTC. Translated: CASSLAQGTEQYF.

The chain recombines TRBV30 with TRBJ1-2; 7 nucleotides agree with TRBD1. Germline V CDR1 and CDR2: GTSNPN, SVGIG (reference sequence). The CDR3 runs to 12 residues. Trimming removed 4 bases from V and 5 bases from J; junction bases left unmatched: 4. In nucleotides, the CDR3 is TGTGCCTGGACAGGGGGGACTTATGGCTACACCTTC. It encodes CAWTGGTYGYTF.